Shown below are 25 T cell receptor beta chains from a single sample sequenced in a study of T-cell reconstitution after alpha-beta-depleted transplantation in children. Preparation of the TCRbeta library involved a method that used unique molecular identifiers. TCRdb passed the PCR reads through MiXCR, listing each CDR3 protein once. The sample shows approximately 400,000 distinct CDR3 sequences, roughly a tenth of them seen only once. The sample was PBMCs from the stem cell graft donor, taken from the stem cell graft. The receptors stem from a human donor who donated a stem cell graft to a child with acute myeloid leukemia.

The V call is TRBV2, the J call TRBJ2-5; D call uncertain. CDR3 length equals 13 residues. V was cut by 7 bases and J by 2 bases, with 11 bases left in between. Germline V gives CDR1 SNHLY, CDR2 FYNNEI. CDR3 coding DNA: TGTGCCAGCACCCGGGCAACACAAGAGACCCAGTACTTC. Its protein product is CASTRATQETQYF.

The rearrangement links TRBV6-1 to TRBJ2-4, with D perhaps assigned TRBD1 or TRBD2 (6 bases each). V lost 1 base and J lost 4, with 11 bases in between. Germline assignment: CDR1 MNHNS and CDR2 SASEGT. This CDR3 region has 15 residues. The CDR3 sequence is CASSEVGGSKNIQYF. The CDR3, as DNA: TGTGCCAGCAGTGAAGTAGGGGGGTCGAAAAACATTCAGTACTTC.

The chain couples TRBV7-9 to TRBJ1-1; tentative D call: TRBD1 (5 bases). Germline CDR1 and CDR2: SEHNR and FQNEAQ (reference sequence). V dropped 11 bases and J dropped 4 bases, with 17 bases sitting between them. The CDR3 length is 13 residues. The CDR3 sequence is CASTGRVGTEAFF. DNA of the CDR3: TGTGCCTCCACTGGCAGGGTTGGCACTGAAGCTTTCTTT. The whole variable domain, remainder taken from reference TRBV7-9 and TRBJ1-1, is DTGVSQNPRHKITKRGQNVTFRCDPISEHNRLYWYRQTLGQGPEFLTYFQNEAQLEKSRLLSDRFSAERPKGSFSTLEIQRTEQGDSAMYLCASTGRVGTEAFFGQGTRLTVV.

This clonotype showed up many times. This chain's CDR3 is CASSPDRGTYEQYF. As DNA, the CDR3 is TGTGCCAGCAGTCCGGACAGGGGGACCTACGAGCAGTACTTC. This rearrangement joins TRBV12-3 or TRBV12-4 to TRBJ2-7; TRBD1 matches at 10 bases. CDR3 length equals 14 residues. V was pared by 5 bases and J by 2 bases, with 3 bases of the junction left unmatched.

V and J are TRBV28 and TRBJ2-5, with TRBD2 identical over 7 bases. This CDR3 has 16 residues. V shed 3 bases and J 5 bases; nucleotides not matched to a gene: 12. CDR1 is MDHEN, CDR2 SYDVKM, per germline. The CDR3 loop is CASSLGGEGLQETQYF. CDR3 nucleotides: TGTGCCAGCAGTTTGGGGGGGGAAGGGCTACAGGAGACCCAGTACTTC.

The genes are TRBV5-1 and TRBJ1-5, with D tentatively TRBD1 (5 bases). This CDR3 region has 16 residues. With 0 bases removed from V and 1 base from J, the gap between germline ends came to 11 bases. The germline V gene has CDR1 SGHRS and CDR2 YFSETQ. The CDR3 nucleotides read TGCGCCAGCAGCTTGGAACCGGGACGGAGCAATCAGCCCCAGCATTTT. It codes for CASSLEPGRSNQPQHF.

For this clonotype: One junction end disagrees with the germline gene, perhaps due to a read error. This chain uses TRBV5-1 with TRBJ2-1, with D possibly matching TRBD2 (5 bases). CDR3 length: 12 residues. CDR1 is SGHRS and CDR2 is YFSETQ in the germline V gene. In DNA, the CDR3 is TGCGCCAGCAGCAACGGACGGTGGGAGCACTTCTTC. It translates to CASSNGRWEHFF.

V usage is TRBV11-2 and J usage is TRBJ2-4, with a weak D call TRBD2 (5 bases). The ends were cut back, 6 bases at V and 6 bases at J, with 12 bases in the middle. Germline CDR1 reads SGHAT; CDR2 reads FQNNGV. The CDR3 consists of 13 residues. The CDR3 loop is CASRPGNLNIQYF. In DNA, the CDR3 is TGTGCCAGCAGACCCGGGAACCTAAACATTCAGTACTTC. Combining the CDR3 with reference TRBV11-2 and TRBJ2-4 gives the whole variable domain EAGVAQSPRYKIIEKRQSVAFWCNPISGHATLYWYQQILGQGPKLLIQFQNNGVVDDSQLPKDRFSAERLKGVDSTLKIQPAKLEDSAVYLCASRPGNLNIQYFGAGTRLSVL.

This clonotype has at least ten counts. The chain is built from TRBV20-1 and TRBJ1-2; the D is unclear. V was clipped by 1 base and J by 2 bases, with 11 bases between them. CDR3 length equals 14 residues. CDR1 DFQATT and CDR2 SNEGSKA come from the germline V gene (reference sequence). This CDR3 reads CSARVRATNYGYTF. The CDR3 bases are TGCAGTGCTAGAGTTCGAGCTACCAACTATGGCTACACCTTC.

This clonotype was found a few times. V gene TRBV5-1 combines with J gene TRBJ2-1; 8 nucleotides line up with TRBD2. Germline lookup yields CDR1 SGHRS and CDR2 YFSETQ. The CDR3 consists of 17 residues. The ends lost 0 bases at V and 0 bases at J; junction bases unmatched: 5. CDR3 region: CASSLDGAGGSYNEQFF. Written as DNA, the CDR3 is TGCGCCAGCAGCTTGGATGGGGCGGGGGGCTCCTACAATGAGCAGTTCTTC. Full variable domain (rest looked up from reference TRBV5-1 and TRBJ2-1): KAGVTQTPRYLIKTRGQQVTLSCSPISGHRSVSWYQQTPGQGLQFLFEYFSETQRNKGNFPGRFSGRQFSNSRSEMNVSTLELGDSALYLCASSLDGAGGSYNEQFFGPGTRLTVL.

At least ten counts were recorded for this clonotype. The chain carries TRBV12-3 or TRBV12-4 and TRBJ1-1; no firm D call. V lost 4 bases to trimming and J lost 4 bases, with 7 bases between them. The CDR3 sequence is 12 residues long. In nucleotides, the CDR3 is TGTGCCAGCAGTTGGACGGGCACTGAAGCTTTCTTT. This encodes CASSWTGTEAFF.

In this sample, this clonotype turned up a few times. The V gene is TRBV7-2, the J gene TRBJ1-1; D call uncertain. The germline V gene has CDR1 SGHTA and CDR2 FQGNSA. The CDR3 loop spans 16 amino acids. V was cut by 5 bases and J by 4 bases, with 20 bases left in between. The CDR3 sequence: CASSPRSGGVVTEAFF. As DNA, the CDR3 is TGTGCCAGCAGCCCTCGTTCTGGCGGGGTAGTCACTGAAGCTTTCTTT.

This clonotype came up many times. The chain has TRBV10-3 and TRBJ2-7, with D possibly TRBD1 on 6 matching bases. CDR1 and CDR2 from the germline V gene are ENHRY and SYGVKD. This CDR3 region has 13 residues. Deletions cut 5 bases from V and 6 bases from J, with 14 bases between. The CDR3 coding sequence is TGTGCCATCAGTAACCCAGGGGTGAGCGAGCAGTACGTC. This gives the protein CAISNPGVSEQYV.

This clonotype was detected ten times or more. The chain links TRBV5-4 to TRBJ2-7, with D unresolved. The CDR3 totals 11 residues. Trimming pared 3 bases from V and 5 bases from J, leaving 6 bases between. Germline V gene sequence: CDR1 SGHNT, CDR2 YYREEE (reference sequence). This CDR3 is CASSWADEQYF. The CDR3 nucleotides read TGTGCCAGCAGCTGGGCAGACGAGCAGTACTTC.

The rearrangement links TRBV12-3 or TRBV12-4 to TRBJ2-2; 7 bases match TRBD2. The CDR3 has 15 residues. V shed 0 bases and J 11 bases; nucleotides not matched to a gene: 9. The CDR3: CASSLAGLAARELFF. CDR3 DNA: TGTGCCAGCAGTTTAGCGGGGCTAGCGGCCCGCGAGCTGTTTTTT.

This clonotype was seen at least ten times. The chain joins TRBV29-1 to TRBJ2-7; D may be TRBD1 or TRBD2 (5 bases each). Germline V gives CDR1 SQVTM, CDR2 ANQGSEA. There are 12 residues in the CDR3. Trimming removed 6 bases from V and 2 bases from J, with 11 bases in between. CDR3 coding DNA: TGCAGCGTCCGGGACGGAGCCTACGAGCAGTACTTC. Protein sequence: CSVRDGAYEQYF.

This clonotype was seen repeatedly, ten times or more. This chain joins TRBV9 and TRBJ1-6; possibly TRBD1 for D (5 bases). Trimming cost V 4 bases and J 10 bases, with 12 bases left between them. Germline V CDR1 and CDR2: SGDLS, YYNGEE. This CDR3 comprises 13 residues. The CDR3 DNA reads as TGTGCCAGCAGCCCTGAGAGGGGCTCACCCCTCCACTTT. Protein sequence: CASSPERGSPLHF.

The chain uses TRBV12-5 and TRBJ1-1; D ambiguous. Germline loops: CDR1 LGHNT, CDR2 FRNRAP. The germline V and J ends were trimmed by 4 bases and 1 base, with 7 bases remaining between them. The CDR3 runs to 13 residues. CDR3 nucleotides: TGTGCTAGTGGTTATCGGGGGAACACTGAAGCTTTCTTT. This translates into CASGYRGNTEAFF.

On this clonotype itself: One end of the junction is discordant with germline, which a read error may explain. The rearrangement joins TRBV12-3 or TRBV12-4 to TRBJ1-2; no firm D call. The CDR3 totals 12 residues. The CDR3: CACRSTPYGYTF. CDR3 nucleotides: TGTGCCTGCAGGTCTACACCCTATGGCTACACCTTC.

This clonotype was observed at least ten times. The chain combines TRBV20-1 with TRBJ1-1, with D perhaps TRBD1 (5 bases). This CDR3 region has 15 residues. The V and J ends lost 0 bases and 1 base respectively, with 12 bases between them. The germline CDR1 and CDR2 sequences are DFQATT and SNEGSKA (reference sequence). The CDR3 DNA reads TGCAGTGCTAGAGATGCCGCGGGGGGGAACACTGAAGCTTTCTTT. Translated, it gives CSARDAAGGNTEAFF.

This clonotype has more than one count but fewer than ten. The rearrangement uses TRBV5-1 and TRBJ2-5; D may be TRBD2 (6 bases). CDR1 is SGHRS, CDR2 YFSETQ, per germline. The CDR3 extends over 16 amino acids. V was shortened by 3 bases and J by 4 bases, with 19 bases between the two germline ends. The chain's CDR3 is CASSWLGTAGSETQYF. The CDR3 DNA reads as TGCGCCAGCAGCTGGCTAGGTACGGCGGGGTCAGAGACCCAGTACTTC.

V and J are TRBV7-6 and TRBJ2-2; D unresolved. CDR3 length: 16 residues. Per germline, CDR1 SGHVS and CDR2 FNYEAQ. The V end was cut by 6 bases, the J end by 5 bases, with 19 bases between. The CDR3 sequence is CASSSAPRGGTGELFF. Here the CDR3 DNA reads TGTGCCAGCAGTTCGGCTCCCCGTGGTGGTACCGGGGAGCTGTTTTTT.

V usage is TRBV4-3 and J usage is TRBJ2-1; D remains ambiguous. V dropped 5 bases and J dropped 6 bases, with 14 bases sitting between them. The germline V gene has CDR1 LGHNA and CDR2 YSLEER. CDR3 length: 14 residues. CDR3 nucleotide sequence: TGCGCCAGCAGCGCCCTGGGTCAGGTCAATGAGCAGTTCTTC. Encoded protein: CASSALGQVNEQFF.

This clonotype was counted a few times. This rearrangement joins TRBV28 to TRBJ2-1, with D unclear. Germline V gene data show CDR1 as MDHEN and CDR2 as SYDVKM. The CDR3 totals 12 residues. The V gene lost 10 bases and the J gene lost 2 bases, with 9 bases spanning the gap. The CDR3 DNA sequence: TGTGCCACCTTGGGTCCCTACAATGAGCAGTTCTTC. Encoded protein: CATLGPYNEQFF.

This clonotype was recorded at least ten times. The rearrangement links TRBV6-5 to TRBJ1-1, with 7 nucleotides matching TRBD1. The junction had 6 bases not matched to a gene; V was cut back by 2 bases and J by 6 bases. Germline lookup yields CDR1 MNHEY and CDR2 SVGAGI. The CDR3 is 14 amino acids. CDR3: CASSYRDRWAEAFF. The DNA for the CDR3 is TGTGCCAGCAGTTACCGGGACAGATGGGCTGAAGCTTTCTTT.